Below, 9 T cell receptor beta chains from the same sample are listed, as sequenced in a study of naive and memory T cell subsets. Study-wide points: Especially in CD8 cells, naive repertoires contained a few larger clonotypes, possibly CD45RA-re-expressing memory cells.

These TCRs are of unknown antigen specificity. The beta constant-region primer was an equimolar mix of two oligonucleotides covering TRBC1 and TRBC2. Nested alpha and beta constant-region primers with the SP2 primer drove four PCR rounds on ligated cDNA. TCRdb redid the calling of the UMI-ligation and nested PCR reads with MiXCR, one entry per CDR3 protein. The repertoire consists of 95,000 to 110,000 distinct CDR3 sequences, with about 14% occurring once and the leading ten covering approximately 2.6%. The sequenced sample was naive CD8+ T cells from blood. The source is a human donor in good health.

The V gene is TRBV13, the J gene TRBJ1-1, with D possibly matching TRBD1 (6 bases). CDR1 and CDR2 from the germline V gene are PRHDT and FYEKMQ (reference sequence). Trimming left V 5 bases short and J 0 bases short, with 16 bases between. CDR3 length: 16 amino acids. The CDR3 here is CASSPPAGGLNTEAFF. The CDR3 DNA reads TGTGCCAGCAGCCCACCAGCCGGGGGGCTGAACACTGAAGCTTTCTTT.

At least ten counts were recorded for this clonotype. The V call is TRBV24-1, the J call TRBJ2-5; 9 positions agree with TRBD1. Unmatched junction bases numbered 8, after V lost 6 bases and J lost 7 bases. The germline CDR1 and CDR2 sequences are KGHDR and SFDVKD. The CDR3 length is 14 residues. The CDR3 sequence is CATSRTGVQGTQYF. The CDR3 DNA sequence: TGTGCCACCAGTCGGACAGGGGTTCAGGGGACCCAGTACTTC.

J is TRBJ2-3 and V is TRBV7-3; D may be TRBD2 (5 bases). V lost 1 base, J lost 1 base, and 9 bases lay in between. Germline V CDR1 and CDR2: SGHTA, FQGTGA. The CDR3 contains 15 residues. CDR3 in amino acids: CASSLRGAGTDTQYF. The DNA of the CDR3 is TGTGCCAGCAGCTTAAGGGGAGCAGGCACAGATACGCAGTATTTT.

This chain uses TRBV12-3 or TRBV12-4 with TRBJ1-1; a possible D gene is TRBD1 (6 bases). Trimming took 5 bases from V and 1 from J, leaving 14 bases between them. The CDR3 extends over 15 amino acids. CDR3 sequence: CASSPRTEGNTEAFF. The DNA of the CDR3 is TGTGCCAGCAGTCCTAGGACAGAAGGGAACACTGAAGCTTTCTTT.

J is TRBJ2-7 and V is TRBV29-1; tentatively, D is TRBD2 (5 bases). V lost 1 base, J lost 1 base, and 14 bases lay in between. Germline V gene data show CDR1 as SQVTM and CDR2 as ANQGSEA. The CDR3 has 15 amino acids. The CDR3 loop is CSVEVYGLPSYEQYF. The CDR3 nucleotides read TGCAGCGTTGAAGTGTACGGACTCCCATCCTACGAGCAGTACTTC.

This clonotype came up a few times. The rearrangement joins TRBV5-1 to TRBJ2-3, with TRBD2 identical over 9 bases. V lost 1 base, J lost 6 bases, and 9 bases stayed unmatched. The CDR3 has 16 residues. The germline V gene encodes CDR1 SGHRS and CDR2 YFSETQ. The CDR3 sequence: CASSLPRSGGPDTQYF. The CDR3 DNA reads as TGCGCCAGCAGCTTGCCTCGGAGCGGGGGGCCCGATACGCAGTATTTT.

This clonotype was picked up a small number of times. The V gene is TRBV29-1, the J gene TRBJ2-5; TRBD2 matches at 10 bases. This CDR3 comprises 17 residues. The germline V gene encodes CDR1 SQVTM and CDR2 ANQGSEA. The J segment lost 4 bases and the V segment lost 6 bases, leaving 17 bases of the junction unmatched. The CDR3, as DNA: TGCAGCGTAAACGACCCGGGGTTAGCGGGAGGAGGAGAGACCCAGTACTTC. Protein: CSVNDPGLAGGGETQYF.

This clonotype was seen at least ten times. V and J are TRBV27 and TRBJ2-3; maybe TRBD1 (5 bases). The CDR3 is 15 residues long. Germline V gene sequence: CDR1 MNHEY, CDR2 SMNVEV (reference sequence). V was shortened by 0 bases and J by 5 bases, with 12 bases between the two germline ends. The CDR3 DNA reads as TGTGCCAGCAGTTTATCGTTCCAGGGTATAGATACGCAGTATTTT. Protein sequence: CASSLSFQGIDTQYF.

About this clonotype itself: Since no conserved phenylalanine or tryptophan closes the CDR3, a read error is the likely cause. The chain has TRBV7-2 and TRBJ2-3, with D tentatively TRBD2 (6 bases). CDR3 length: 13 residues. Germline-derived CDR1 and CDR2 are SGHTA and FQGNSA. Trimming cost V 4 bases and J 4 bases, with 9 bases left between them. This CDR3 reads CASSWGLPDTQYL. DNA for the CDR3: TGTGCCAGCAGCTGGGGACTCCCAGATACGCAGTATTTA.